This T cell receptor beta chain was recorded in a study of T cells in Graves' hyperthyroidism and ophthalmopathy. Background on the study: Peripheral blood was drawn at first diagnosis, prior to all treatment.

Stability of Graves' hyperthyroidism was defined as absent ophthalmopathy progression within 18 months. Amplified TCR beta CDR3 regions derived from RNA transcripts. First-round RT-PCR of the TCR CDR3 relied on the HTBI primer set. TCRdb redid the calling of the multiplex PCR reads with MiXCR, one entry per CDR3 protein. The sample contains fewer than 800,000 distinct CDR3 sequences, around 15% of which appear only once. To note about this clonotype: Its antigen remains unknown.

General observations from the study: A model using 13 V-J features told ophthalmopathy apart from stable hyperthyroidism.

V was clipped by 4 bases and J by 8 bases; unmatched bases: 6. CDR3 length equals 12 residues. The germline gives CDR1 GTSNPN, CDR2 SVGIG (reference sequence). The receptor comes from a man between 18 and 29 years old with Graves' hyperthyroidism. The rearrangement links TRBV30 to TRBJ1-1; 8 nucleotides line up with TRBD1. The material sequenced was blood. The CDR3, as DNA: TGTGCCTGGACAGGGGGCGTCACCGAAGCTTTCTTT. The encoded protein is CAWTGGVTEAFF.